This TCR beta chain was observed in a study of Ad26.COV2.S vaccination and SARS-CoV-2 variants. Study-level background: Within the COV1001 Ad26.COV2.S trial arm, the donor was enrolled. Study conclusions and caveats: Reported findings describe substantial breadth in spike-specific CD8+ and CD4+ T cell responses following vaccination. It was found that vaccine and placebo recipients had similar non-spike TCR breadth.

Stated treatment: 19 received Ad26.COV2.S at low or high dose, single or two shots; 5 received placebo; per-sample allocation not given. Samples analyzed were those drawn on day 63 after the first vaccine or placebo injection. Germline V gene data show CDR1 as KGHSH and CDR2 as LQKENI. V gave up 8 bases and J gave up 1 base, with 2 bases separating them. This CDR3 is 11 amino acids long. The protocol was immunoSEQ multiplex PCR, while the TCRdb copy is restricted to in-frame clones and leaves out a portion. Among 290,000 or so clones listed, 87% were seen once. Points on this clone: Its target is unknown.

The sequence was collected from a person between 18 and 60 years old who received the Ad26.COV2.S COVID-19 vaccine or a placebo. The starting material was peripheral blood, obtained in a trial of Ad26.COV2.S vaccine versus placebo. The chain combines TRBV18 with TRBJ2-2; D unclear. CDR3 coding DNA: TGTGCCAGCCAGAACACCGGGGAGCTGTTTTTT. It translates to CASQNTGELFF.